In its sample, the clone carrying this TCR beta chain was seen many times. This sample was taken from a study of T-cell reconstitution after alpha-beta-depleted transplantation in children. During its preparation, the TCRbeta library received unique molecular identifiers. TCRdb used MiXCR to reprocess the PCR reads, holding one entry per CDR3 protein. Among about 460,000 distinct CDR3 sequences listed, roughly an eighth were seen once. The CDR3 length is 12 residues. Germline V CDR1 and CDR2: SEHNR, FQNEAQ (reference sequence). The V end lost 5 bases, the J end lost 4 bases, and 6 bases lay between the germline ends.

Here the sequenced sample was PBMCs from the stem cell graft donor, taken from the stem cell graft. The sequence came from a human donor who donated a stem cell graft to a child with combined immunodeficiency. The V and J genes are TRBV7-9 and TRBJ2-1; D gene unclear. CDR3 nucleotides: TGTGCCAGCAGCCACCCTTACAATGAGCAGTTCTTC. It specifies CASSHPYNEQFF.